Listed here are 20 T cell receptor beta chains from one sample, sequenced in a study of T-cell reconstitution after alpha-beta-depleted transplantation in children. A library of TCRbeta sequences, prepared with unique molecular identifiers, was generated. TCRdb recomputed calls from the PCR reads with MiXCR, one row per CDR3 protein. The sample consists of a few hundred thousand distinct CDR3 sequences, roughly 20% of them appearing once. The sample consisted of PBMCs from the stem cell graft donor, taken from the stem cell graft. Every receptor here comes from a human donor who donated a stem cell graft to a child with acute myeloid leukemia.

The chain couples TRBV11-2 to TRBJ2-3, with 8 bases identical to TRBD2. Per germline, CDR1 SGHAT and CDR2 FQNNGV. CDR3 size: 17 residues. V shed 3 bases and J 2 bases; nucleotides not matched to a gene: 10. CDR3 region: CASSLPGLVITTDTQYF. In nucleotides, the CDR3 is TGTGCCAGCAGCTTGCCGGGACTAGTAATAACCACAGATACGCAGTATTTT.

There are a few counts of this clonotype. The chain carries TRBV12-3 or TRBV12-4 and TRBJ2-1; D perhaps matches TRBD1 (6 bases). The CDR3 is 15 amino acids. The ends were cut back, 4 bases at V and 4 bases at J, with 14 bases in the middle. CDR3 in DNA: TGTGCCAGCAGTTCAATGGGACACTTATACAATGAGCAGTTCTTC. It is translated as CASSSMGHLYNEQFF.

This clonotype was seen ten or more times. The chain uses TRBV5-6 and TRBJ2-5; D perhaps matches TRBD2 (5 bases). Looked up from germline, CDR1 is SGHDT and CDR2 is YYEEEE. This CDR3 has 13 residues. V lost 0 bases, J lost 5 bases, and 8 bases lay in between. CDR3 in amino acids: CASSLVGGETQYF. The CDR3 bases are TGTGCCAGCAGCTTGGTTGGCGGGGAGACCCAGTACTTC. The full variable domain, with the rest looked up from reference TRBV5-6 and TRBJ2-5, is DAGVTQSPTHLIKTRGQQVTLRCSPKSGHDTVSWYQQALGQGPQFIFQYYEEEERQRGNFPDRFSGHQFPNYSSELNVNALLLGDSALYLCASSLVGGETQYFGPGTRLLVL.

The chain recombines TRBV12-3 or TRBV12-4 with TRBJ1-5; D remains unclear. V lost 1 base to trimming and J lost 3 bases, with 10 bases between them. The CDR3 contains 15 residues. The CDR3 DNA reads TGTGCCAGCAGTTTAGACTCGTCGCTCAATCAGCCCCAGCATTTT. Translation: CASSLDSSLNQPQHF.

This clonotype came up a few times. This CDR3 is CASSEFGGRTDTQYF. CDR3 in DNA: TGTGCCAGCAGTGAATTCGGAGGGAGAACAGATACGCAGTATTTT. The V and J genes are TRBV6-1 and TRBJ2-3; D perhaps matches TRBD2 (6 bases). The CDR3 has 15 amino acids. Trimming left V 2 bases short and J 3 bases short, with 12 bases between. Germline values: CDR1 MNHNS, CDR2 SASEGT.

This clonotype was detected only once. The rearrangement links TRBV5-1 to TRBJ2-7, with TRBD1 identical over 9 bases. The germline V gene has CDR1 SGHRS and CDR2 YFSETQ. With V trimmed by 0 bases and J by 3 bases, 4 bases remained unmatched. This CDR3 contains 15 residues. CDR3: CASSLEGTGFYEQYF. CDR3 DNA sequence: TGCGCCAGCAGCTTGGAGGGGACAGGGTTCTACGAGCAGTACTTC.

There are many counts of this clonotype. The chain carries TRBV12-3 or TRBV12-4 and TRBJ2-7; TRBD2 matches at 7 bases. This CDR3 has 18 amino acids. With V trimmed by 0 bases and J by 2 bases, 13 bases remained unmatched. The CDR3 spells CASSLAFWPERETYEQYF. The CDR3 DNA reads as TGTGCCAGCAGTTTAGCGTTCTGGCCGGAGCGGGAAACCTACGAGCAGTACTTC.

The chain combines TRBV29-1 with TRBJ1-1; D perhaps matches TRBD1 (6 bases). The V gene's germline CDR1 is SQVTM and CDR2 ANQGSEA. Trimming removed 7 bases at V and 4 bases at J, with 10 bases between. CDR3 length: 11 amino acids. CDR3 region: CSAGVSTEAFF. CDR3 bases: TGCAGCGCAGGGGTCAGCACTGAAGCTTTCTTT.

This clonotype was counted a few times. The chain employs TRBV5-1 and TRBJ1-5; no clear D. Germline V gene data show CDR1 as SGHRS and CDR2 as YFSETQ. This CDR3 is built from 15 residues. V lost 0 bases and J 0 bases, leaving 7 bases between the germline ends. DNA of the CDR3: TGCGCCAGCAGCTTGGGCGAAAATAGCAATCAGCCCCAGCATTTT. Translating gives CASSLGENSNQPQHF. Filled out from reference TRBV5-1 and TRBJ1-5, the complete variable domain reads KAGVTQTPRYLIKTRGQQVTLSCSPISGHRSVSWYQQTPGQGLQFLFEYFSETQRNKGNFPGRFSGRQFSNSRSEMNVSTLELGDSALYLCASSLGENSNQPQHFGDGTRLSIL.

V gene TRBV20-1 combines with J gene TRBJ2-2; either TRBD1 or TRBD2 may fit D (8 bases each). This CDR3 spans 17 amino acids. Germline-derived CDR1 and CDR2 are DFQATT and SNEGSKA (reference sequence). V was trimmed by 5 bases and J by 9 bases, leaving 28 bases between them. CDR3 DNA: TGCAGTGCTCGCGGACAGGGAGGCGGGAGGACCCCTAGGGAGCTGTTTTTT. Translated: CSARGQGGGRTPRELFF.

The chain combines TRBV7-9 with TRBJ2-1, with 15 bases aligning to TRBD2. Trimming cost V 0 bases and J 10 bases; bases outside gene matches: 4. This CDR3 has 16 residues. Looked up from germline, CDR1 is SEHNR and CDR2 is FQNEAQ (reference sequence). CDR3 region: CASSLAGTSGRREQFF. CDR3 bases: TGTGCCAGCAGCTTAGCGGGGACTAGCGGGAGGAGGGAGCAGTTCTTC. Full variable domain (outside the CDR3, taken from reference TRBV7-9 and TRBJ2-1): DTGVSQNPRHKITKRGQNVTFRCDPISEHNRLYWYRQTLGQGPEFLTYFQNEAQLEKSRLLSDRFSAERPKGSFSTLEIQRTEQGDSAMYLCASSLAGTSGRREQFFGPGTRLTVL.

The CDR3 region is CASSLPLAGGPDTQYF. The CDR3 DNA is TGTGCCAGCAGCCTCCCACTAGCGGGAGGGCCGGATACGCAGTATTTT. The chain has TRBV4-2 and TRBJ2-3, with TRBD2 matching 13 bases. V trimming: 4 bases; J trimming: 6 bases; junction bases outside the gene matches: 7. Per germline, CDR1 LGHNA and CDR2 YNFKEQ. This CDR3 comprises 16 residues.

This clonotype showed up many times. The V gene is TRBV6-5, the J gene TRBJ2-1; D is ambiguous. This CDR3 region has 14 residues. CDR1 is MNHEY, CDR2 SVGAGI, per germline. Trimming removed 7 bases at V and 8 bases at J, with 18 bases between. The CDR3 sequence is CASKPDIWIHEQFF. The CDR3 DNA is TGTGCCAGCAAACCTGATATTTGGATCCATGAGCAGTTCTTC.

This clonotype was counted only a few times. This chain uses TRBV7-3 with TRBJ2-7; D is possibly TRBD2 (5 bases). Germline CDR1 is SGHTA and CDR2 is FQGTGA. Trimming pared 6 bases from V and 5 bases from J, leaving 14 bases between. The CDR3 is 13 amino acids. The CDR3 DNA reads TGTGCCAGCAGTGACTCAAACGGGAACGAGCAGTACTTC. As protein: CASSDSNGNEQYF.

This clonotype has at least ten counts. The chain carries TRBV10-3 and TRBJ1-5; weak D call: TRBD1 (5 bases). The CDR3 totals 15 residues. Germline CDR1 ENHRY, CDR2 SYGVKD. V was cut by 6 bases and J by 0 bases, with 12 bases left in between. CDR3 region: CAIRAGSNSNQPQHF. As DNA, the CDR3 is TGTGCCATCAGGGCAGGGTCCAATAGCAATCAGCCCCAGCATTTT.

The chain carries TRBV7-9 and TRBJ2-7, with a tentative D call TRBD1 (5 bases). Trimming took 5 bases from V and 0 from J, leaving 11 bases between them. CDR3 length equals 14 residues. CDR1 is SEHNR and CDR2 is FQNEAQ in the germline V gene (reference sequence). The CDR3 here is CASSPDRNSYEQYF. CDR3 in DNA: TGTGCCAGCAGCCCCGACAGAAACTCCTACGAGCAGTACTTC.

This clonotype has more than one count but fewer than ten. This chain connects TRBV20-1 to TRBJ2-7; D unresolved. Trimming took 6 bases from V and 5 from J, leaving 14 bases between them. This CDR3 region has 12 residues. CDR1 is DFQATT, CDR2 SNEGSKA, per germline (reference sequence). DNA of the CDR3: TGCAGTGCCGGTGGGCCTCGGGACGAGCAGTACTTC. It translates to CSAGGPRDEQYF.

The rearrangement uses TRBV12-3 or TRBV12-4 and TRBJ1-1, with D possibly TRBD1 on 6 matching bases. V dropped 3 bases and J dropped 1 base, with 12 bases sitting between them. The CDR3 extends over 15 amino acids. The CDR3 coding sequence is TGTGCCAGCAGTTTTTTACAGGGATGGAACACTGAAGCTTTCTTT. It encodes CASSFLQGWNTEAFF.

This clonotype was recorded at least ten times. The chain is built from TRBV7-3 and TRBJ2-1; the D gene is possibly TRBD1 (6 bases). CDR1 SGHTA and CDR2 FQGTGA come from the germline V gene. The CDR3 spans 11 residues. Trimming pared 4 bases from V and 8 bases from J, leaving 6 bases between. The CDR3 reads CASSSGDEQFF. CDR3 nucleotide sequence: TGTGCCAGCAGCTCAGGGGATGAGCAGTTCTTC.

This clonotype was seen many times. V usage is TRBV6-2 or TRBV6-3 and J usage is TRBJ1-3; 7 bases map to TRBD1. The CDR3 is 21 residues long. V gave up 6 bases and J gave up 2 bases; unmatched junction bases: 25. Germline CDR1 reads MNHEY; CDR2 reads SVGEGT. The CDR3 spells CASRRLRAYRQGAHTGNTIYF. CDR3 DNA: TGTGCCAGCAGACGCCTACGAGCATACCGACAGGGAGCGCATACTGGAAACACCATATATTTT.